The 17 T cell receptor beta chains below all came from one sample that was sequenced in a study of long-term antiretroviral therapy in people with HIV. Researchers ran immunoSEQ v3.0 at survey level. Generated by immunoSEQ multiplex PCR, the TCRdb table keeps only in-frame clones and is missing some. The sample holds about 33,000 clones, approximately 96% seen once. The sequencing used unsorted PBMCs, collected 6.6 years after starting antiretroviral therapy. Source of these receptors: a man aged 30-40 years with HIV.

This chain connects TRBV2 to TRBJ2-3; 9 bases map to TRBD2. This CDR3 is built from 14 residues. Trimming removed 5 bases from V and 6 bases from J; junction bases left unmatched: 6. Germline CDR1 and CDR2: SNHLY and FYNNEI. The CDR3 DNA sequence: TGTGCCAGCAGTACCGGGCGGGGGGGGGATACGCAGTATTTT. Its translation is CASSTGRGGDTQYF.

The V call is TRBV4-3, the J call TRBJ2-5; D not resolved. The V gene's germline CDR1 is LGHNA and CDR2 YSLEER. V lost 0 bases, J lost 3 bases, and 5 bases lay in between. CDR3 length: 13 residues. In nucleotides, the CDR3 is TGCGCCAGCAGCCAAGATCTAGAAGAGACCCAGTACTTC. Residues: CASSQDLEETQYF.

The chain uses TRBV7-2 and TRBJ2-5; the D is unclear. The CDR3 is made up of 14 amino acids. The V gene lost 6 bases and the J gene lost 1 base, with 12 bases spanning the gap. Germline V gene data show CDR1 as SGHTA and CDR2 as FQGNSA. The CDR3 region is CASRRTRAQETQYF. The CDR3 DNA is TGTGCCAGCAGACGAACCCGGGCCCAAGAGACCCAGTACTTC.

This chain joins TRBV6-1 and TRBJ1-2, with D perhaps TRBD1 (5 bases). Trimming took 4 bases from V and 3 from J, leaving 9 bases between them. The germline V gene encodes CDR1 MNHNS and CDR2 SASEGT. This CDR3 comprises 13 residues. Here the CDR3 DNA reads TGTGCCAGCAGTGCGAGGGGCTACTATGGCTACACCTTC. Its protein is CASSARGYYGYTF.

This chain uses TRBV11-3 with TRBJ2-3, with a possible D match to TRBD1 (6 bases). V was cut by 5 bases and J by 4 bases, with 10 bases left in between. CDR3 length equals 13 residues. Germline-derived CDR1 and CDR2 are SGHNT and YENEEA. The DNA for the CDR3 is TGTGCCAGCAGCGCCGGACAGCCAGATACGCAGTATTTT. This encodes CASSAGQPDTQYF.

The J gene is TRBJ2-4, the V gene TRBV7-2, with D uncertain. Germline loops: CDR1 SGHTA, CDR2 FQGNSA. V was cut by 5 bases and J by 3 bases, with 5 bases left in between. The CDR3 has 12 amino acids. CDR3 sequence reads: CASSLNKNIQYF. DNA of the CDR3: TGTGCCAGCAGCCTCAACAAAAACATTCAGTACTTC.

V is TRBV2 and J is TRBJ2-7, with 9 bases that match TRBD1. This CDR3 contains 15 residues. Trimming at V came to 6 bases and at J to 0 bases, leaving 6 bases not matched to a gene. Germline assignment: CDR1 SNHLY and CDR2 FYNNEI. CDR3 DNA sequence: TGTGCCAGCAGGGCCGGGACAGGGAGCTCCTACGAGCAGTACTTC. Its translation: CASRAGTGSSYEQYF.

The genes are TRBV7-9 and TRBJ2-7; 9 nucleotides match TRBD1. This CDR3 is 14 amino acids long. Germline CDR1 SEHNR, CDR2 FQNEAQ (reference sequence). Trimming removed 3 bases from V and 2 bases from J; junction bases left unmatched: 2. The CDR3 sequence is CASSLTGGTYEQYF. The CDR3 DNA is TGTGCCAGCAGCTTGACAGGGGGGACCTACGAGCAGTACTTC.

V and J are TRBV18 and TRBJ1-3, with D possibly matching TRBD1 (6 bases). CDR1 is KGHSH, CDR2 LQKENI, per germline. With 2 bases removed from V and 0 bases from J, the gap between germline ends came to 14 bases. The CDR3 runs to 17 residues. The CDR3 nucleotides are TGTGCCAGCTCACCAGAGGGGGGGACTAACTCTGGAAACACCATATATTTT. This codes for CASSPEGGTNSGNTIYF.

The CDR3 region has the DNA TGTGCCAGTAGTAACGGGGGCCATTGGCAGCCCCAGCATTTT. Amino acid sequence: CASSNGGHWQPQHF. V is TRBV19 and J is TRBJ1-5; TRBD1 might be the D (6 bases). CDR1 is LNHDA, CDR2 SQIVND, per germline (reference sequence). This CDR3 has 14 amino acids. V was clipped by 4 bases and J by 7 bases, with 14 bases between them.

The chain uses TRBV11-2 and TRBJ2-2; D possibly corresponds to TRBD2 (6 bases). The CDR3 covers 15 residues. The germline CDR1 and CDR2 sequences are SGHAT and FQNNGV. V lost 5 bases and J 6 bases, leaving 16 bases between the germline ends. The CDR3 sequence is CASSPVRGSAGELFF. The CDR3 region has the DNA TGTGCCAGCAGCCCCGTGCGGGGATCAGCCGGGGAGCTGTTTTTT. Based on the CDR3 plus reference TRBV11-2 and TRBJ2-2, the full variable domain is EAGVAQSPRYKIIEKRQSVAFWCNPISGHATLYWYQQILGQGPKLLIQFQNNGVVDDSQLPKDRFSAERLKGVDSTLKIQPAKLEDSAVYLCASSPVRGSAGELFFGEGSRLTVL.

CDR3 sequence: CASSQVRGGGQETQYF. CDR3 nucleotides: TGTGCCAGCAGCCAAGTCAGAGGTGGAGGCCAAGAGACCCAGTACTTC. The J gene is TRBJ2-5, the V gene TRBV14; tentative D call: TRBD2 (5 bases). Germline CDR1 SGHDN, CDR2 FVKESK. Trimming shortened V by 1 base and J by 1 base, and 13 bases separated the two germline ends. This CDR3 spans 16 amino acids.

The V gene is TRBV28, the J gene TRBJ2-5; perhaps D is TRBD1 or TRBD2 (5 bases each). Trimming took off 6 bases at V and 2 bases at J, with 13 bases between the two ends. From germline, CDR1 is MDHEN and CDR2 SYDVKM. CDR3 size: 14 residues. The CDR3 region is CASRQLGTQETQYF. In DNA, the CDR3 is TGTGCCAGCAGACAACTAGGGACGCAAGAGACCCAGTACTTC.

For the CDR3, the DNA is TGTGCCAGCAGCCGACAAGGCCGCCCCCTCTATGGCTACACCTTC. This encodes CASSRQGRPLYGYTF. The chain uses TRBV27 and TRBJ1-2; D gene ambiguous. The germline V gene encodes CDR1 MNHEY and CDR2 SMNVEV (reference sequence). V lost 6 bases to trimming and J lost 4 bases, with 18 bases between them. The CDR3 totals 15 residues.

J is TRBJ1-2 and V is TRBV20-1; D is uncertain. CDR1 DFQATT and CDR2 SNEGSKA come from the germline V gene (reference sequence). The V gene lost 0 bases and the J gene lost 2 bases, with 1 base spanning the gap. The CDR3 loop spans 11 amino acids. This CDR3 reads CSARDNYGYTF. Here the CDR3 DNA reads TGCAGTGCTAGAGACAACTATGGCTACACCTTC.

The J gene is TRBJ1-6, the V gene TRBV19; possibly TRBD1 for D (5 bases). The CDR3 is 15 amino acids. The germline gives CDR1 LNHDA, CDR2 SQIVND (reference sequence). With 5 bases removed from V and 6 bases from J, the gap between germline ends came to 14 bases. CDR3 residues: CASSGSGTANSPLHF. DNA of the CDR3: TGTGCCAGTAGTGGTTCCGGGACGGCTAATTCACCCCTCCACTTT.

This chain connects TRBV23-1 to TRBJ2-7; D perhaps matches TRBD2 (7 bases). TRBV23-1 is annotated as an ORF whose role is uncertain. V was shortened by 8 bases and J by 5 bases, with 28 bases between the two germline ends. The CDR3 has 17 amino acids. The CDR3 sequence: CASPTRWGGRGRDEQYF. CDR3 in DNA: TGCGCCAGCCCAACACGCTGGGGGGGGCGCGGGAGAGACGAGCAGTACTTC.